This TCR beta chain derives from a study of shared clonotypes between healthy human individuals. After removal of 6 bases from V and 7 bases from J, the junction contained 9 bases not matched to a gene. The germline CDR1 and CDR2 sequences are MDHEN and SYDVKM. The CDR3 is 15 amino acids. Clones were read by immunoSEQ multiplex PCR, and TCRdb kept only the in-frame ones, dropping some. Altogether about 1 million clones are present, roughly 80% being singletons, with the ten largest covering approximately 1.3%. The material sequenced was memory CD4+ T cells sorted from blood. The subset: CD45RA-negative fraction. This sequence joins TRBV28 and TRBJ1-2; 12 positions agree with TRBD1. The receptor was isolated from a man aged 18 to 29 in good health. DNA of the CDR3: TGTGCCAGCAGCGGGACTGGGACAGGGGGCGGTGGCTACACCTTC. It specifies CASSGTGTGGGGYTF.